The clone carrying this T cell receptor (beta chain) was observed at least ten times. These data are taken from a study of Graves' ophthalmopathy and Graves' hyperthyroidism. Researchers took RNA transcripts and amplified TCR beta CDR3 regions from them. The first round was an RT-PCR with HTBI primers, and the second round was a multiplex PCR. TCRdb reprocessed the multiplex PCR reads via MiXCR and lists one record per CDR3 protein. This table holds approximately 640,000 distinct CDR3 sequences, about 41% found once. Pregnancy or lactation, uncontrolled infections and other autoimmune diseases were grounds for excluding patients. This CDR3 contains 13 residues. Trimming took off 3 bases at V and 6 bases at J, with 12 bases between the two ends. CDR1 is SGDLS, CDR2 YYNGEE, per germline.

The TCR comes from an adult man with Graves' ophthalmopathy. The sequenced material came from peripheral blood. The rearrangement uses TRBV9 and TRBJ1-2; D call uncertain. CDR3 nucleotide sequence: TGTGCCAGCAGCGATGAGGTGGAGAATGGCTACACCTTC. It encodes CASSDEVENGYTF. Looking up the rest from reference TRBV9 and TRBJ1-2 gives the full variable domain: DSGVTQTPKHLITATGQRVTLRCSPRSGDLSVYWYQQSLDQGLQFLIQYYNGEERAKGNILERFSAQQFPDLHSELNLSSLELGDSALYFCASSDEVENGYTFGSGTRLTVV.